This TCR beta chain is drawn from a study of T-cell reconstitution after alpha-beta-depleted transplantation in children. The study, taken as a whole, reports: T-cell counts and diversity at one year post-transplant came mainly from newly produced T cells. In patients about two months after transplant, alpha-beta T cells reportedly arose from several hundred expanded graft clones. Some patients' high day-60 TCRbeta diversity was attributed to recipient cells surviving conditioning.

This clonotype was counted a few times. Its antigen is currently unknown. V lost 9 bases and J 8 bases, leaving 14 bases between the germline ends. The CDR3 is 12 amino acids. Unique molecular identifiers tagged the TCRbeta library. TCRdb ran MiXCR on the PCR reads and lists one entry per CDR3 protein. Of about 980,000 distinct CDR3 sequences listed, around 30% are singletons. Specimen: PBMCs, mostly from graft donor cells, collected 360 days after TCRalphabeta/CD19-depleted stem cell transplant. The V gene is TRBV12-3 or TRBV12-4, the J gene TRBJ2-1; D remains ambiguous. The sequence came from a boy less than two years old who had a stem cell transplant for SCID, so the T cells may come from the graft donor. The CDR3 bases are TGTGCCAGTCTTCTTTACCCCTATGAGCAGTTCTTC. It specifies CASLLYPYEQFF.